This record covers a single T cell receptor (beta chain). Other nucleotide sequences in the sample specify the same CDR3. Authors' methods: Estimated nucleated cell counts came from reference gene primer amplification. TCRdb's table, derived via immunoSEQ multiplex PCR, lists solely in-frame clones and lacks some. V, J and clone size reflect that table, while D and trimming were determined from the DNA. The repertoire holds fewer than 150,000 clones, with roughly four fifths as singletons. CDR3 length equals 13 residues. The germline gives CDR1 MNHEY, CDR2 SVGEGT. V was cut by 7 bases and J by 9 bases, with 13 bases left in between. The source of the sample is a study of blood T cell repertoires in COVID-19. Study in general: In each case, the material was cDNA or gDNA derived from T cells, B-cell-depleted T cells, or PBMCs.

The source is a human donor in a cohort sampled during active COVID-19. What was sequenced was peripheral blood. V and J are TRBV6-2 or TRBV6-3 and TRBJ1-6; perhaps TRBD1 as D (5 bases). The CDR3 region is CASTPRGGSPLHF. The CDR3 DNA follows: TGTGCCAGCACCCCACGGGGGGGTTCACCCCTCCACTTT.